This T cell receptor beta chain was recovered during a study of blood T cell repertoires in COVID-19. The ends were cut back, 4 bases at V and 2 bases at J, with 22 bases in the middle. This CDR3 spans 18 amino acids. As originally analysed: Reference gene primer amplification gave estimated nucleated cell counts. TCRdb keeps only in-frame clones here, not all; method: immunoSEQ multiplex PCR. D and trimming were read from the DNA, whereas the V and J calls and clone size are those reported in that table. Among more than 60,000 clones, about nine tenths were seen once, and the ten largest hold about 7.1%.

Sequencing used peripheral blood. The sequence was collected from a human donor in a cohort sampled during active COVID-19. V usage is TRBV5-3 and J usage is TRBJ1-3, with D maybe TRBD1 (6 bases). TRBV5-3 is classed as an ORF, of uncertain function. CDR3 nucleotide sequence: TGTGCCAGAAGCCGCAACCAAAATCTACAGGGAGCTGGAAACACCATATATTTT. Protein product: CARSRNQNLQGAGNTIYF.